The 3 T cell receptor beta chains listed next were all sequenced from one sample in a study of T cells of healthy individuals. TCRdb passed the 5' RACE reads through MiXCR, listing each CDR3 protein once. The table has more than 85,000 distinct CDR3 sequences, 17% seen once. These receptors all come from a human donor in good health.

The rearrangement joins TRBV20-1 to TRBJ1-2, with a weak D call TRBD1 (6 bases). The CDR3 consists of 14 residues. CDR1 is DFQATT, CDR2 SNEGSKA, per germline (reference sequence). V dropped 7 bases and J dropped 7 bases, with 22 bases sitting between them. The CDR3 loop is CSVITGMGNGGYTF. CDR3 bases: TGCAGTGTCATAACAGGGATGGGGAATGGTGGCTACACCTTC.

There are a few counts of this clonotype. This sequence joins TRBV12-3 or TRBV12-4 and TRBJ2-1, with 7 positions matching TRBD2. This CDR3 region has 14 residues. Trimming removed 0 bases from V and 8 bases from J; junction bases left unmatched: 4. The CDR3 bases are TGTGCCAGCAGTTTAGCGGGAGGGTTGGATGAGCAGTTCTTC. It translates to CASSLAGGLDEQFF.

This clonotype has a handful of counts. The CDR3 region is CASSRVGYEQYF. DNA of the CDR3: TGTGCCAGCAGTCGAGTGGGTTACGAGCAGTACTTC. The chain carries TRBV27 and TRBJ2-7, with D hard to call. V lost 5 bases and J lost 4, with 9 bases in between. The CDR3 contains 12 residues. The germline CDR1 and CDR2 sequences are MNHEY and SMNVEV (reference sequence).